The 17 T cell receptor beta chains listed next were all sequenced from one sample in a study of response to subunit inactivated influenza vaccine. A single record per CDR3 protein comes from TCRdb applying MiXCR to the RT-PCR reads. In the table there are around 850,000 distinct CDR3 sequences, about 18% of which are singletons. Sequencing was performed on PBMCs from blood, taken 4 to 6 days after vaccination. These receptors were taken from a man in his fifties who received an inactivated influenza vaccine.

This chain connects TRBV20-1 to TRBJ2-7, with 11 bases aligning to TRBD1. The CDR3 is made up of 13 amino acids. With V trimmed by 6 bases and J by 5 bases, 6 bases remained unmatched. Germline lookup yields CDR1 DFQATT and CDR2 SNEGSKA (reference sequence). The CDR3 DNA is TGCAGTGCCCAGGACAGGGGGCAACACGAGCAGTACTTC. Translating it yields CSAQDRGQHEQYF.

V is TRBV15 and J is TRBJ2-4, with 7 positions matching TRBD1. After removal of 1 base from V and 0 bases from J, the junction contained 3 bases not matched to a gene. The CDR3 is made up of 16 amino acids. Germline CDR1 and CDR2: LNHNV and YYDKDF (reference sequence). CDR3 protein: CATSRGDSLAKNIQYF. DNA for the CDR3: TGTGCCACCAGCAGAGGGGACAGTCTAGCCAAAAACATTCAGTACTTC.

This clonotype came up a few times. The chain has TRBV7-2 and TRBJ1-3; TRBD1 is a possible D gene (5 bases). Trimming removed 7 bases from V and 4 bases from J, with 11 bases in between. Germline V lookup: CDR1 SGHTA, CDR2 FQGNSA. This CDR3 region has 13 residues. CDR3 bases: TGTGCCAGCAACTCGGGGGTCGGAAACACCATATATTTT. It translates to CASNSGVGNTIYF.

CDR3 region: CASSFISAGYTF. The CDR3 region has the DNA TGTGCCAGCAGTTTTATATCGGCGGGCTACACCTTC. V is TRBV12-3 or TRBV12-4 and J is TRBJ1-2, with D hard to call. CDR3 length: 12 amino acids. V was pared by 3 bases and J by 8 bases, with 10 bases between.

The chain is built from TRBV4-3 and TRBJ1-1; unclear D gene. V gave up 4 bases and J gave up 6 bases, with 15 bases separating them. CDR1 and CDR2 (germline): LGHNA, YSLEER. There are 14 residues in the CDR3. CDR3 sequence (DNA): TGCGCCAGCAGCCGACACGGGAGTGGGGCTGAAGCTTTCTTT. Amino acids: CASSRHGSGAEAFF.

This chain links TRBV7-9 with TRBJ2-2, with D perhaps matching TRBD1 or TRBD2 (5 bases each). CDR3 length: 16 amino acids. V shed 5 bases and J shed 0 bases, with 13 bases lying between them. From germline, CDR1 is SEHNR and CDR2 FQNEAQ (reference sequence). CDR3 nucleotides: TGTGCCAGCAGCAGGATCGGGACGACGAACACCGGGGAGCTGTTTTTT. Residues: CASSRIGTTNTGELFF.

This CDR3 reads CSARGGHTSNYGYTF. CDR3 coding DNA: TGCAGTGCTAGAGGGGGACACACATCTAACTATGGCTACACCTTC. The chain has TRBV20-1 and TRBJ1-2; D is perhaps TRBD1 (6 bases). CDR3 length: 15 amino acids. Germline values: CDR1 DFQATT, CDR2 SNEGSKA (reference sequence). Trimming stripped 1 base from V and 0 bases from J, with 12 bases between.

The chain has TRBV27 and TRBJ1-1, with D uncertain. Deletions cut 4 bases from V and 8 bases from J, with 17 bases between. This CDR3 has 14 residues. Germline CDR1 is MNHEY and CDR2 is SMNVEV (reference sequence). CDR3 loop: CASSSFREFGEAFF. For the CDR3, the DNA is TGTGCCAGCAGTTCTTTTCGGGAGTTTGGGGAAGCTTTCTTT.

The chain joins TRBV2 to TRBJ2-1, with D tentatively TRBD2 (5 bases). CDR1 is SNHLY and CDR2 is FYNNEI in the germline V gene. Trimming took 3 bases from V and 7 from J, leaving 13 bases between them. This CDR3 has 14 residues. CDR3 residues: CASSELGPGNEQFF. In DNA form, the CDR3 reads TGTGCCAGCAGTGAGCTCGGGCCGGGGAATGAGCAGTTCTTC.

The chain joins TRBV12-3 or TRBV12-4 to TRBJ2-7; D gene ambiguous. The CDR3 has 11 amino acids. The ends were cut back, 9 bases at V and 3 bases at J, with 9 bases in the middle. CDR3 sequence reads: CASRKFYEQYF. CDR3 nucleotides: TGTGCCAGTCGTAAGTTCTACGAGCAGTACTTC.

The chain is built from TRBV12-3 or TRBV12-4 and TRBJ1-1; D possibly corresponds to TRBD1 (6 bases). Trimming took off 5 bases at V and 7 bases at J, with 17 bases between the two ends. This CDR3 spans 14 amino acids. CDR3 region: CASSQQGYIGEAFF. DNA for the CDR3: TGTGCCAGCAGTCAACAGGGATATATTGGTGAAGCTTTCTTT.

V is TRBV12-3 or TRBV12-4 and J is TRBJ2-7; a weak D match, TRBD2 (6 bases). The CDR3 is made up of 15 amino acids. Trimming took 3 bases from V and 2 from J, leaving 14 bases between them. DNA for the CDR3: TGTGCCAGCAGTTTTATGACTAGGGGTGCCTACGAGCAGTACTTC. Amino acids: CASSFMTRGAYEQYF.

Sample share makes this clonotype medium-sized. The chain carries TRBV4-3 and TRBJ2-3; 8 positions agree with TRBD2. The CDR3 is 19 residues long. Germline V lookup: CDR1 LGHNA, CDR2 YSLEER. V shed 2 bases and J 6 bases; nucleotides not matched to a gene: 19. The DNA of the CDR3 is TGCGCCAGCAGCCAACCGAATGCCCACGAGCGGGGGCCTGGGGATACGCAGTATTTT. Amino acid sequence: CASSQPNAHERGPGDTQYF.

The V and J genes are TRBV18 and TRBJ2-4; TRBD1 or TRBD2 may be the D gene (5 bases each). The CDR3 is 16 amino acids. The germline V gene has CDR1 KGHSH and CDR2 LQKENI. Trimming cost V 3 bases and J 0 bases, with 12 bases left between them. CDR3 sequence (DNA): TGTGCCAGCTCACCCGGGGCGGCGGTAGCCAAAAACATTCAGTACTTC. Translating gives CASSPGAAVAKNIQYF.

This clonotype was seen more than once but under ten times. The gene calls are TRBV20-1 and TRBJ1-5; D unresolved. This CDR3 contains 11 residues. Per germline, CDR1 DFQATT and CDR2 SNEGSKA (reference sequence). V was shortened by 4 bases and J by 7 bases, with 8 bases between the two germline ends. For the CDR3, the DNA is TGCAGTGCTACCGAGGGACAGCCCCAGCATTTT. Translating it yields CSATEGQPQHF.

The chain joins TRBV12-3 or TRBV12-4 to TRBJ2-2, with D perhaps matching TRBD1 (5 bases). This CDR3 comprises 13 residues. Trimming shortened V by 3 bases and J by 5 bases, and 7 bases separated the two germline ends. The CDR3 here is CASSFSGTGELFF. In DNA form, the CDR3 reads TGTGCCAGCAGTTTCTCAGGGACCGGGGAGCTGTTTTTT.

The chain couples TRBV18 to TRBJ1-3, with D unresolved. V was cut by 3 bases and J by 0 bases, with 12 bases left in between. CDR3 size: 16 residues. Germline V lookup: CDR1 KGHSH, CDR2 LQKENI. The CDR3 loop is CASSPQGRSSGNTIYF. The CDR3 nucleotides read TGTGCCAGCTCACCCCAAGGCAGGAGCTCTGGAAACACCATATATTTT. The full variable domain, its missing parts supplied by reference TRBV18 and TRBJ1-3, is NAGVMQNPRHLVRRRGQEARLRCSPMKGHSHVYWYRQLPEEGLKFMVYLQKENIIDESGMPKERFSAEFPKEGPSILRIQQVVRGDSAAYFCASSPQGRSSGNTIYFGEGSWLTVV.